These 3 T cell receptor beta chains were all obtained from the same sample, sequenced in a study of blood T cell repertoires in COVID-19. Produced via immunoSEQ multiplex PCR; TCRdb's table is partial and in-frame only. The repertoire holds fewer than 40,000 clones, around nine tenths seen once, with around 35% in the top ten. The sample was peripheral blood. These receptor sequences come from an older man with active COVID-19.

The genes are TRBV19 and TRBJ2-3, with 12 bases that match TRBD2. Trimming took 4 bases from V and 0 from J; bases not matched to a gene: 2. CDR1 and CDR2 from the germline V gene are LNHDA and SQIVND (reference sequence). CDR3 size: 16 residues. The CDR3 is CASSTGTSGSTDTQYF. CDR3 bases: TGTGCCAGTAGTACCGGGACTAGCGGGAGCACAGATACGCAGTATTTT.

V and J are TRBV19 and TRBJ1-4; D uncertain. Germline lookup yields CDR1 LNHDA and CDR2 SQIVND (reference sequence). Between the trimmed V and J ends, which lost 3 bases and 8 bases, there was a span of 13 bases. The CDR3 has 14 residues. The CDR3 DNA is TGTGCCAGTAGTATGGACTTGGTGGGCGAAAAACTGTTTTTT. This encodes CASSMDLVGEKLFF. Variable domain in full (rest from reference TRBV19 and TRBJ1-4): DGGITQSPKYLFRKEGQNVTLSCEQNLNHDAMYWYRQDPGQGLRLIYYSQIVNDFQKGDIAEGYSVSREKKESFPLTVTSAQKNPTAFYLCASSMDLVGEKLFFGSGTQLSVL.

The rearrangement links TRBV11-2 to TRBJ1-1; 9 positions agree with TRBD1. In germline, CDR1 is SGHAT, CDR2 FQNNGV. After removal of 5 bases from V and 1 base from J, the junction contained 5 bases not matched to a gene. This CDR3 has 15 amino acids. CDR3 loop: CASSPWDRANTEAFF. The CDR3 nucleotides are TGTGCCAGCAGCCCATGGGACAGGGCGAACACTGAAGCTTTCTTT.